This is a list of T cell receptor beta chains from one sample in a study of T-cell reconstitution after alpha-beta-depleted transplantation in children. TCRdb processed the PCR reads anew with MiXCR; each CDR3 protein has one entry. The sample has approximately 350,000 distinct CDR3 sequences; about 14% are singletons. The sequencing used PBMCs, collected from the stem cell graft. The receptors derive from a human donor who donated a stem cell graft to a child with Fanconi anemia. Both conserved end residues are part of each CDR3. A D gene is named only where the DNA matches it firmly. Expanded clones are given a class, and other clones once, few, many or no size at all.

j_call	clone_size	d_call	v_call	cdr3_nt	cdr3_aa
TRBJ2-1	many	TRBD1	TRBV29-1	TGCAGCGTTGAAGATCGAGGGGGCCGGGACAATGAGCAGTTCTTC	CSVEDRGGRDNEQFF
TRBJ2-1	few	TRBD2	TRBV20-1	TGCAGTGCTAGGAAGGGAGGGCGACTAGATGTGAATGAGCAGTTCTTC	CSARKGGRLDVNEQFF
TRBJ1-2	many	TRBD1	TRBV6-2/TRBV6-3	TGTGCCAGCAGTTACTCTCAAAGACAGGGAAAAGGCTACACCTTC	CASSYSQRQGKGYTF
TRBJ2-1	few	TRBD2	TRBV7-2	TGTGCCAGCAGCTTAGAGGCGGGGGCCTACAATGAGCAGTTCTTC	CASSLEAGAYNEQFF
TRBJ2-1	.	TRBD2	TRBV20-1	TGCAGTGCGAAAGGGCCCCCGGGACTAGCGTACTACAATGAGCAGTTCTTC	CSAKGPPGLAYYNEQFF
TRBJ2-1	many	TRBD2	TRBV4-3	TGCGCCAGCAGCCAAGAGGGGGGCTGGACTAGCGGGGGGCCAGACAATGAGCAGTTCTTC	CASSQEGGWTSGGPDNEQFF
TRBJ2-1	.	TRBD2	TRBV12-5	TGTGCTAGTGGTTGGACTAGCGGGAGCAATGAGCAGTTCTTC	CASGWTSGSNEQFF
TRBJ2-7	.	TRBD2	TRBV7-2	TGTGCCAGCAGCTCCCCACTAGCGGGGGGGCTTGGCGAGCAGTACTTC	CASSSPLAGGLGEQYF
TRBJ2-1	few	.	TRBV10-3	TGTGCCATCAGTGACAGGGAGTTCTACAATGAGCAGTTCTTC	CAISDREFYNEQFF
TRBJ1-6	many	.	TRBV9	TGTGCCAGCAGCGTAGGAGGGGGATCACCCCTCCACTTT	CASSVGGGSPLHF
TRBJ1-1	.	.	TRBV27	TGTGCCAGCAGTTTGCGGTGGGGGGCGGACACTGAAGCTTTCTTT	CASSLRWGADTEAFF
TRBJ1-1	many	.	TRBV7-9	TGTGCCAGCAGCTTAAATGGAGGGGGAGCTTTCTTT	CASSLNGGGAFF
TRBJ2-1	few	TRBD2	TRBV12-3/TRBV12-4	TGTGCCAGCAGCCTCAGCGGGGACCTCTACAATGAGCAGTTCTTC	CASSLSGDLYNEQFF
TRBJ2-2	few	TRBD2	TRBV3-1	TGTGCCAGCAGCCAAGGAGTAGCGGGGGTAAACACCGGGGAGCTGTTTTTT	CASSQGVAGVNTGELFF
TRBJ2-3	.	TRBD1	TRBV30	TGTGCCTGGAGTGTACAGGGGGGAAATACGCAGTATTTT	CAWSVQGGNTQYF
TRBJ2-3	many	TRBD2	TRBV5-1	TGCGCCAGCAGCATGGGACTAGCCTGGGGTACAGATACGCAGTATTTT	CASSMGLAWGTDTQYF